The 32 T cell receptor beta chains in this list originate from one sample, sequenced in a study of T cells in women clearing cervical HPV infection. Clones were read by immunoSEQ multiplex PCR, and TCRdb kept only the in-frame ones, dropping some. Recorded for this sample: 30,000 to 40,000 clones. The sequencing sample was made of blood buffy coat. The receptors derive from a woman between 18 and 69 years old with a cervical HPV16 infection that either progressed to CIN3+ or cleared (not recorded which).

On this clone itself: The read stops 3 residues short of the end of the CDR3; the missing end is completed from the germline J gene. The V and J genes are TRBV9 and TRBJ2-2; no firm D call. This CDR3 spans 15 amino acids. CDR1 and CDR2 from the germline V gene are SGDLS and YYNGEE. The ends were cut back, 3 bases at V and 0 bases at J, with 9 bases in the middle. The sequenced CDR3 bases are TGTGCCAGCAGCGCGTTCAGGACGAACACCGGGGAG. Its translation: CASSAFRTNTGE. The full CDR3 is CASSAFRTNTGELFF.

Note on this clone: One junction end does not reproduce the germline sequence, and a read error may be involved. With the read ending 3 residues before the CDR3 end, the germline J gene is used to fill in that end. The same CDR3 can be traced to other DNA sequences in this sample. The V and J genes are TRBV5-1 and TRBJ1-3; tentative D call: TRBD1 (5 bases). Germline loops: CDR1 SGHRS, CDR2 YFSETQ. This CDR3 region has 15 residues. CDR3 sequence: CASSPNGDSGNTIYF. Partial CDR3 DNA: TGCGCCAGCAGCCCAAACGGGGACTCTGGAAACACA.

On this clone itself: The read stops 3 residues short of the end of the CDR3; the missing end is completed from the germline J gene. The rearrangement joins TRBV29-1 to TRBJ2-2, with D perhaps matching TRBD2 (6 bases). The V and J ends lost 2 bases and 8 bases respectively, with 18 bases between them. This CDR3 has 15 residues. Germline CDR1 and CDR2: SQVTM and ANQGSEA. The CDR3 here is CSVELSTRAGGELFF. The DNA read from the CDR3 is TGCAGCGTTGAACTCTCGACCAGGGCGGGGGGGGAG.

Comments on this clone: The read finishes 3 residues shy of the CDR3 end, and the germline J gene is used to complete it. The V gene is TRBV19, the J gene TRBJ1-1; 8 bases agree with TRBD1. With V trimmed by 4 bases and J by 6 bases, 4 bases remained unmatched. The germline CDR1 and CDR2 sequences are LNHDA and SQIVND (reference sequence). The CDR3 sequence is 13 residues long. CDR3 amino acids: CASSTGGIAEAFF. The CDR3 bases that were read are TGTGCCAGTAGTACAGGGGGCATAGCTGAA.

For this clone: The read halts 3 residues ahead of the CDR3 end, with the missing end drawn from the germline J gene. The V call is TRBV2, the J call TRBJ1-2, with D uncertain. The ends were cut back, 6 bases at V and 5 bases at J, with 13 bases in the middle. The CDR3 runs 13 residues. Germline V lookup: CDR1 SNHLY, CDR2 FYNNEI. The part of the CDR3 DNA that was read is TGTGCCAGCAGGGTTGACCCGGGGTATGGC. The encoded protein is CASRVDPGYG. The whole CDR3 sequence reads CASRVDPGYGYTF.

Note on this clone: The read ends 3 residues before the CDR3 terminus; that terminus is restored from the germline J gene. J is TRBJ1-2 and V is TRBV29-1, with 8 bases that match TRBD1. Germline V CDR1 and CDR2: SQVTM, ANQGSEA. The CDR3 totals 11 residues. The CDR3 loop reads CSAQGAGGYTF. The CDR3 bases that were read are TGCAGCGCCCAGGGGGCCGGGGGC.

As concerns this clone: Read sequence stops 3 residues before the CDR3 end, and the germline J gene provides the missing end. The chain links TRBV20-1 to TRBJ2-1; maybe TRBD2 (5 bases). V lost 3 bases and J lost 2, with 14 bases in between. The germline V gene has CDR1 DFQATT and CDR2 SNEGSKA (reference sequence). This CDR3 has 15 residues. Partial CDR3 DNA: TGCAGTGCTAGTCCTGCAGGTAGCGCCTACAATGAG. It translates to CSASPAGSAYNE. The whole CDR3 sequence is CSASPAGSAYNEQFF.

CDR3 protein: CASSLLSGEQYF. The sequenced CDR3 bases are TGTGCCAGTAGTCTTCTTTCCGGCGAG. This chain links TRBV19 with TRBJ2-7; D is uncertain. The missing CDR3 end, 3 residues past where the read stops, is filled in from the germline J gene. Germline CDR1 reads LNHDA; CDR2 reads SQIVND (reference sequence). With 5 bases removed from V and 6 bases from J, the gap between germline ends came to 11 bases. This CDR3 has 12 residues. Based on the CDR3 plus reference TRBV19 and TRBJ2-7, the full variable domain is DGGITQSPKYLFRKEGQNVTLSCEQNLNHDAMYWYRQDPGQGLRLIYYSQIVNDFQKGDIAEGYSVSREKKESFPLTVTSAQKNPTAFYLCASSLLSGEQYFGPGTRLTVT.

A word on this clone: Read coverage stops 3 residues before the CDR3 terminus; the germline J gene supplies the remainder. The chain has TRBV19 and TRBJ1-1, with D possibly being TRBD1 (5 bases). Germline CDR1 reads LNHDA; CDR2 reads SQIVND (reference sequence). Trimming took off 9 bases at V and 1 base at J, with 24 bases between the two ends. The CDR3 contains 17 residues. The CDR3 is CARTRGGTPNKNTEAFF. CDR3 DNA (partial): TGTGCCAGAACACGGGGGGGGACCCCAAACAAGAACACTGAA.

A word on this clone: Coverage ceases 3 residues before the CDR3 finishes, and the germline J gene fills in the end. The V and J genes are TRBV7-2 and TRBJ2-3; D not certain. Trimming pared 5 bases from V and 3 bases from J, leaving 6 bases between. This CDR3 has 12 amino acids. From germline, CDR1 is SGHTA and CDR2 FQGNSA. The part of the CDR3 DNA that was read is TGTGCCAGCAGCCCTGTAACAGATACG. Residues: CASSPVTDT. The whole CDR3 reads CASSPVTDTQYF.

Comment on this clone: The CDR3 end lies 3 residues beyond the end of the read and is filled in from the germline J gene. The V gene is TRBV27, the J gene TRBJ2-1, with unresolved D. CDR1 and CDR2 (germline): MNHEY, SMNVEV (reference sequence). This CDR3 has 13 amino acids. V lost 6 bases to trimming and J lost 3 bases, with 9 bases between them. Incomplete CDR3 DNA: TGTGCCAGCAGCCGACCTAGCTACAATGAG. Its translation: CASSRPSYNE. The CDR3 in its entirety is CASSRPSYNEQFF.

For this clone: The observed sequence ends 3 residues before the CDR3 terminus, with the missing tail filled in from the germline J gene. The chain combines TRBV6-2 or TRBV6-3 with TRBJ2-5; a weak D match, TRBD2 (5 bases). Germline V lookup: CDR1 MNHEY, CDR2 SVGEGT. This CDR3 region has 16 residues. Trimming shortened V by 0 bases and J by 2 bases, and 13 bases separated the two germline ends. The CDR3 here is CASSYSMAGVQETQYF. CDR3 DNA, as far as it was read: TGTGCCAGCAGTTACTCAATGGCGGGCGTACAAGAGACC.

The CDR3 loop reads CASSYPRARGTDTQYF. The DNA read from the CDR3 is TGTGCCAGCAGTTACCCTCGAGCTCGGGGCACAGATACG. The chain has TRBV6-2 or TRBV6-3 and TRBJ2-3; no firm D call. With the read ending 3 residues before the CDR3 end, the germline J gene is used to fill in that end. This CDR3 has 16 residues. The V end lost 2 bases, the J end lost 1 base, and 13 bases lay between the germline ends. Germline V gives CDR1 MNHEY, CDR2 SVGEGT.

This clone is labeled medium-sized based on frequency. The observed sequence ends 3 residues before the CDR3 terminus, with the missing tail filled in from the germline J gene. This chain joins TRBV12-3 or TRBV12-4 and TRBJ2-3; TRBD1 matches at 8 bases. The CDR3 is 15 amino acids. Germline trimming cut 7 bases from V and 5 bases from J; bases unmatched to any gene: 11. Incomplete CDR3 DNA: TGTGCCAGCATACGGACAGGGAGTCTCGTAGATACG. Residues: CASIRTGSLVDT. The CDR3, in full, reads CASIRTGSLVDTQYF.

The CDR3 reads CASSSAVGLGTEAFF. The part of the CDR3 DNA that was read is TGTGCCAGCAGCTCGGCGGTCGGTCTGGGCACTGAA. This sequence joins TRBV7-8 and TRBJ1-1; no clear D gene. The read halts 3 residues ahead of the CDR3 end, with the missing end drawn from the germline J gene. This CDR3 spans 15 amino acids. Germline loops: CDR1 SGHVS, CDR2 FQNEAQ. Trimming took off 4 bases at V and 4 bases at J, with 16 bases between the two ends. Combining the CDR3 with reference TRBV7-8 and TRBJ1-1 gives the whole variable domain GAGVSQSPRYKVAKRGQDVALRCDPISGHVSLFWYQQALGQGPEFLTYFQNEAQLDKSGLPSDRFFAERPEGSVSTLKIQRTQQEDSAVYLCASSSAVGLGTEAFFGQGTRLTVV.

With regard to this clone: The read gets to within 3 residues of the CDR3 end, and the germline J gene fills in the rest. The V call is TRBV7-9, the J call TRBJ2-1; 11 bases align to TRBD1. The CDR3 extends over 15 amino acids. V dropped 0 bases and J dropped 8; count of bases not matched to a gene: 3. Germline V gene data show CDR1 as SEHNR and CDR2 as FQNEAQ (reference sequence). The covered CDR3 bases are TGTGCCAGCAGCTTAGCCTTGGACAGGGGGCATGAG. Its translation is CASSLALDRGHE. From start to end, the CDR3 is CASSLALDRGHEQFF.

Comment on this clone: The read halts 3 residues ahead of the CDR3 end, with the missing end drawn from the germline J gene. The chain combines TRBV19 with TRBJ2-3, with 8 bases aligning to TRBD1. Germline values: CDR1 LNHDA, CDR2 SQIVND (reference sequence). The CDR3 length is 18 residues. CDR3 DNA, as far as it was read: TGTGCCAGTAGTAGTTCACAGGGGGGCCACTGGGGCAATCAGCCG. It specifies CASSSSQGGHWGNQP. The whole CDR3 sequence is CASSSSQGGHWGNQPQYF.

About this clone: The missing CDR3 end, 3 residues past where the read stops, is filled in from the germline J gene. The rearrangement uses TRBV20-1 and TRBJ1-2; D uncertain. From germline, CDR1 is DFQATT and CDR2 SNEGSKA (reference sequence). This CDR3 has 12 residues. Trimming pared 3 bases from V and 2 bases from J, leaving 7 bases between. The CDR3 here is CSASRRNYGYTF. CDR3 bases read: TGCAGTGCTAGTCGTCGGAACTATGGC.

Details on this clone: The read comes to an end 3 residues before the CDR3 does, leaving the germline J gene to fill in the end. The chain joins TRBV20-1 to TRBJ1-2; no clear D. CDR3 length: 13 amino acids. Germline V gene sequence: CDR1 DFQATT, CDR2 SNEGSKA (reference sequence). Trimming removed 6 bases from V and 6 bases from J, with 17 bases in between. The CDR3 reads CSAKTRQTHGYTF. The part of the CDR3 DNA that was read is TGCAGTGCAAAGACCCGGCAGACTCATGGC.

This clone ranks as large in terms of frequency. Germline is not matched at one junction end, which may reflect a read error. The covered CDR3 bases are TGTGCCAGCAGAGACTTGGACAGCTATGGC. Its translation: CASRDLDSYG. In full, the CDR3 reads CASRDLDSYGYTF. The chain carries TRBV6-4 and TRBJ1-2, with a tentative D call TRBD1 (6 bases). The sequence runs out 3 residues before the end of the CDR3; the remainder is reconstructed from the germline J gene. This CDR3 has 13 residues. The germline V gene has CDR1 MRHNA and CDR2 SNTAGT.

Of note for this clone: The CDR3 end lies 3 residues beyond the end of the read and is filled in from the germline J gene. The chain carries TRBV7-2 and TRBJ1-2; TRBD1 is a possible D gene (6 bases). CDR3 length: 15 amino acids. Germline lookup yields CDR1 SGHTA and CDR2 FQGNSA. CDR3 residues: CASSWTATSTDTYTF. The CDR3 DNA, read in part, is TGTGCCAGCAGCTGGACAGCCACGAGCACAGATACC.

Note on this clone: Read sequence stops 3 residues before the CDR3 end, and the germline J gene provides the missing end. This rearrangement joins TRBV24-1 to TRBJ2-3, with 14 bases identical to TRBD2. The V segment lost 4 bases and the J segment 2 bases; nucleotides outside the gene matches: 7. Germline lookup yields CDR1 KGHDR and CDR2 SFDVKD. This CDR3 contains 18 residues. The part of the CDR3 DNA that was read is TGTGCCACCAGTGAGTCGGGACTAGCGGGGGTGAACACAGATACG. This codes for CATSESGLAGVNTDT. The CDR3, in full, reads CATSESGLAGVNTDTQYF.

Worth noting for this clone: The missing CDR3 end, 3 residues past where the read stops, is filled in from the germline J gene. V gene TRBV5-5 combines with J gene TRBJ1-4, with 7 nucleotides matching TRBD1. This CDR3 has 14 amino acids. The germline CDR1 and CDR2 sequences are SGHKS and YYEKEE (reference sequence). V lost 4 bases to trimming and J lost 5 bases; unmatched junction nucleotides: 5. The CDR3 bases that were read are TGTGCCAGCAGCCCAGGGGGTGTAAATGAAAAA. Translation gives CASSPGGVNEK. The entire CDR3 sequence reads CASSPGGVNEKLFF.

Comment on this clone: The CDR3 end is not reached by the read, which stops 3 residues before it; the germline J gene fills it in. This sequence joins TRBV5-1 and TRBJ2-7; 8 positions match TRBD1. Germline loops: CDR1 SGHRS, CDR2 YFSETQ. The CDR3 is 15 amino acids. V was pared by 1 base and J by 6 bases, with 9 bases of the junction left unmatched. CDR3 DNA, as far as it was read: TGCGCCAGCAGCTTGTCGGTCCAGGGGGCGTCCGAG. Translating gives CASSLSVQGASE. Given in full, the CDR3 is CASSLSVQGASEQYF.

In regard to this clone: From the germline J gene comes the end of the CDR3, since the read stops 3 residues before it. The V call is TRBV7-8, the J call TRBJ1-2, with D hard to call. This CDR3 spans 15 amino acids. CDR1 and CDR2 (germline): SGHVS, FQNEAQ. The CDR3 loop is CASSWTSGSSYDYTF. The part of the CDR3 DNA that was read is TGTGCCAGCAGCTGGACTAGCGGGTCTTCCTACGAC. Full variable domain (rest looked up from reference TRBV7-8 and TRBJ1-2): GAGVSQSPRYKVAKRGQDVALRCDPISGHVSLFWYQQALGQGPEFLTYFQNEAQLDKSGLPSDRFFAERPEGSVSTLKIQRTQQEDSAVYLCASSWTSGSSYDYTFGSGTRLTVV.

Concerning this clone: The CDR3 goes on 3 residues after the read ends, and that part is filled in from the germline J gene. The V gene is TRBV5-6, the J gene TRBJ1-1; D call uncertain. This CDR3 has 14 amino acids. V lost 2 bases, J lost 1 base, and 9 bases lay in between. Germline CDR1 is SGHDT and CDR2 is YYEEEE. The chain's CDR3 is CASSFSRANTEAFF. The CDR3 DNA, read in part, is TGTGCCAGCAGCTTTTCCCGCGCGAACACTGAA.

On this clone itself: The read falls 3 residues short of the CDR3 end, and the missing part is taken from the germline J gene. The rearrangement joins TRBV30 to TRBJ2-3; TRBD1 is a possible D gene (6 bases). The CDR3 length is 14 residues. Germline V gene lookup returns CDR1 GTSNPN and CDR2 SVGIG (reference sequence). CDR3 in amino acids: CAWNRDLSNQPQYF. The CDR3 DNA, read in part, is TGTGCCTGGAACAGGGACCTAAGCAATCAGCCG.

In the case of this clone: The read gets to within 3 residues of the CDR3 end, and the germline J gene fills in the rest. The J gene is TRBJ1-2, the V gene TRBV7-9; maybe TRBD1 (6 bases). This CDR3 is built from 13 residues. Germline CDR1 SEHNR, CDR2 FQNEAQ (reference sequence). CDR3 DNA (partial): TGTGCCAGCAGCTCCCGGGGGGGGCGCGAC. This sequence encodes CASSSRGGRD. The full-length CDR3 reads as CASSSRGGRDYTF.

Notes on this clone: The sequence runs out 3 residues before the end of the CDR3; the remainder is reconstructed from the germline J gene. The genes are TRBV5-6 and TRBJ2-2; 10 bases map to TRBD2. Germline loops: CDR1 SGHDT, CDR2 YYEEEE. The CDR3 extends over 15 amino acids. J lost 6 bases, V lost 6 bases, and 8 bases had no gene match. The CDR3 sequence: CASNGLAATPGELFF. CDR3 DNA, as far as it was read: TGTGCCAGCAACGGACTAGCGGCGACTCCCGGGGAG.

To note about this clone: Sequencing ends 3 residues short of the CDR3 end; the germline J gene provides the rest. The chain uses TRBV18 and TRBJ1-2, with a weak D call TRBD1 (5 bases). Looked up from germline, CDR1 is KGHSH and CDR2 is LQKENI. The CDR3 consists of 13 residues. The sequenced part of the CDR3 DNA is TGTGCCAGCTCACCCACAGGAACCTACGAC. The encoded protein is CASSPTGTYD. The entire CDR3 is CASSPTGTYDYTF.

Remarks on this clone: The read ends 3 residues shy of where the CDR3 ends; the end is completed using the germline J gene. This chain joins TRBV6-2 or TRBV6-3 and TRBJ2-5; unclear D gene. The CDR3 runs to 13 residues. Germline values: CDR1 MNHEY, CDR2 SVGEGT. Trimming stripped 2 bases from V and 5 bases from J, with 9 bases between. Partial CDR3 DNA: TGTGCCAGCAGTTACGGCCGTGTGGAGACC. Translation gives CASSYGRVET. The complete CDR3 protein is CASSYGRVETQYF.

As concerns this clone: The CDR3 end is not reached by the read, which stops 3 residues before it; the germline J gene fills it in. The chain is built from TRBV5-1 and TRBJ2-7, with 9 bases fitting TRBD1. Germline CDR1 and CDR2: SGHRS and YFSETQ. V lost 4 bases, J lost 3 bases, and 8 bases stayed unmatched. The CDR3 totals 15 residues. The CDR3 reads CASSEGQGGNYEQYF. The sequenced CDR3 bases are TGCGCCAGCAGCGAGGGACAGGGCGGGAACTACGAG.